This T cell receptor (beta chain) was profiled in a study of shared clonotypes between healthy human individuals. For the study at large: Per-donor plates numbered three CD4 naive, three CD4 memory, two CD8 naive and one CD8 memory. Overall study findings and caveats: Non-shared clonotypes had lower generation probabilities than those shared by all four donors.

The naive CD8 population came from CD45RO-negative cells selected for CCR7, without terminally differentiated effector memory CD45RA+ cells. This clone has just one count. Its antigen is not known. Other DNA sequences from this sample encode an identical CDR3 as well. Replicate PCRs run on sorted subsets employed roughly 180 ng DNA, approximately 30,000 T cell genomes. The repertoire was sequenced with immunoSEQ multiplex PCR; TCRdb's copy has only in-frame clones and lacks some. The sample contains roughly 2,000,000 clones, about 95% of which appear only once. Trimming shortened V by 5 bases and J by 5 bases, and 6 bases separated the two germline ends. From germline, CDR1 is SGHAT and CDR2 FQNNGV. CDR3 length: 11 amino acids.

The TCR sequence derives from a man younger than 30 in good health. Material for sequencing was naive CD8+ T cells sorted from blood. This sequence joins TRBV11-2 and TRBJ1-1, with D hard to call. The CDR3: CASSEGTEAFF. The CDR3 bases are TGTGCCAGCAGCGAAGGTACTGAAGCTTTCTTT. The full variable domain, with the rest looked up from reference TRBV11-2 and TRBJ1-1, is EAGVAQSPRYKIIEKRQSVAFWCNPISGHATLYWYQQILGQGPKLLIQFQNNGVVDDSQLPKDRFSAERLKGVDSTLKIQPAKLEDSAVYLCASSEGTEAFFGQGTRLTVV.